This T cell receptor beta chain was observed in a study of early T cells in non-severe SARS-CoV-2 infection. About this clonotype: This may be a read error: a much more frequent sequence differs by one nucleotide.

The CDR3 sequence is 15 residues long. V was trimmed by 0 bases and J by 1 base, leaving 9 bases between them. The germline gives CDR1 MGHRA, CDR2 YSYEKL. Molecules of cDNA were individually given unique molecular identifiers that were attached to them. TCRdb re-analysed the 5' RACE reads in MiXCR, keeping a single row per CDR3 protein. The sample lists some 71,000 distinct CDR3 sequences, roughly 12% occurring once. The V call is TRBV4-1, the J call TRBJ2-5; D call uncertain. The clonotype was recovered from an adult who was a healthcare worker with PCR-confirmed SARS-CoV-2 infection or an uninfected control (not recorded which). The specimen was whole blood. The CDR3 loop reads CASSQDQALQETQYF. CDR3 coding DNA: TGCGCCAGCAGCCAAGATCAGGCCCTCCAAGAGACCCAGTACTTC.